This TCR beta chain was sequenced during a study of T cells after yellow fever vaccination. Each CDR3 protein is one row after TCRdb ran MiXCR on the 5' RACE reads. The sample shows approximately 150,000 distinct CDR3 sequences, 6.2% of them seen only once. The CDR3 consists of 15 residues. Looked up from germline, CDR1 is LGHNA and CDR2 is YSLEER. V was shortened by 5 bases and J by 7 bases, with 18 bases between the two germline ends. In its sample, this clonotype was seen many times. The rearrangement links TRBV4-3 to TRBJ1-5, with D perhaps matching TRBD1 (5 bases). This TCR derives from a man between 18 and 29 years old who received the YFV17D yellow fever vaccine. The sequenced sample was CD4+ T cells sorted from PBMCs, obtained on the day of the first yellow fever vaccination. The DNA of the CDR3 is TGCGCCAGCAGCTTCGGACGGGGCGGGGGACAGCCCCAGCATTTT. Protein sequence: CASSFGRGGGQPQHF.